The rows below give T cell receptor beta chains drawn from one sample of a study of cytomegalovirus exposure and HLA in healthy donors. Sequencing used immunoSEQ multiplex PCR; TCRdb keeps in-frame clones, though not all of them. The sample has about 130,000 clones, about 86% seen once. Sequencing was performed on PBMCs. These receptor sequences come from a man aged 18 to 35 in good health and CMV-seronegative. CDR3s include the opening cysteine and the closing phenylalanine or tryptophan. A D gene is named only where the DNA matches it firmly.

j_gene: TRBJ2-2; d_gene: NA; v_gene: TRBV19; CDR3aa: CASSILGGGESGELFF; CDR3nt: TGTGCCAGTAGCATTCTCGGAGGGGGCGAGAGCGGGGAGCTGTTTTTT
j_gene: TRBJ2-1; d_gene: NA; v_gene: TRBV9; CDR3aa: CASSANNEQFF; CDR3nt: TGTGCCAGCAGCGCAAACAATGAGCAGTTCTTC
j_gene: TRBJ2-4; d_gene: NA; v_gene: TRBV6-5; CDR3aa: CASSYTGKNIQYF; CDR3nt: TGTGCCAGCAGTTACACTGGCAAAAACATTCAGTACTTC
j_gene: TRBJ1-2; d_gene: NA; v_gene: TRBV7-9; CDR3aa: CASSLRDPYGYTF; CDR3nt: TGTGCCAGCAGCTTACGGGATCCCTATGGCTACACCTTC
j_gene: TRBJ1-2; d_gene: TRBD1; v_gene: TRBV29-1; CDR3aa: CSVDPPPGGNGYTF; CDR3nt: TGCAGCGTTGATCCCCCTCCAGGGGGTAATGGCTACACCTTC
j_gene: TRBJ2-3; d_gene: NA; v_gene: TRBV9; CDR3aa: CASSSGLLQADTQYF; CDR3nt: TGTGCCAGCAGCTCAGGACTACTCCAAGCGGATACGCAGTATTTT
j_gene: TRBJ1-2; d_gene: TRBD1; v_gene: TRBV29-1; CDR3aa: CSVVGQENYGYTF; CDR3nt: TGCAGCGTTGTGGGACAGGAGAACTATGGCTACACCTTC
j_gene: TRBJ1-3; d_gene: NA; v_gene: TRBV5-8; CDR3aa: CASSFRTNSGNTIYF; CDR3nt: TGTGCCAGCAGCTTCCGGACAAACTCTGGAAACACCATATATTTT
j_gene: TRBJ2-5; d_gene: NA; v_gene: TRBV7-9; CDR3aa: CASSLGSGSGETQYF; CDR3nt: TGTGCCAGCAGCTTAGGGTCCGGGTCGGGGGAGACCCAGTACTTC
j_gene: TRBJ1-1; d_gene: NA; v_gene: TRBV9; CDR3aa: CASTTGGLMNTEAFF; CDR3nt: TGTGCCAGCACCACTGGAGGTCTTATGAACACTGAAGCTTTCTTT
j_gene: TRBJ1-6; d_gene: NA; v_gene: TRBV19; CDR3aa: CASKDSGNSPLHF; CDR3nt: TGTGCCAGTAAGGACAGTGGGAATTCACCCCTCCACTTT